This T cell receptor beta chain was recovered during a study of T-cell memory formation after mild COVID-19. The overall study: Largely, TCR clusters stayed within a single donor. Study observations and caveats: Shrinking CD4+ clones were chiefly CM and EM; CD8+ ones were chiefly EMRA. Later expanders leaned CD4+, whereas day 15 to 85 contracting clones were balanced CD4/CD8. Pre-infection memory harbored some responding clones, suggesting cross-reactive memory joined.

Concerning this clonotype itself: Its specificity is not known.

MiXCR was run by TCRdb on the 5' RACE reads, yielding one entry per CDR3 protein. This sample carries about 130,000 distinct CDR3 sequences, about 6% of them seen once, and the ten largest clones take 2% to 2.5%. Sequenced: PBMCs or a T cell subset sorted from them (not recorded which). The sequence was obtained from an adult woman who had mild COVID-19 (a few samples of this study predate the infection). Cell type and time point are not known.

CDR3 amino acids: CASSNDGRQYF. The CDR3 DNA follows: TGTGCCAGCAGTAACGACGGAAGGCAGTATTTT. The rearrangement links TRBV6-2 or TRBV6-3 to TRBJ2-3, with D uncertain. The CDR3 spans 11 residues. Trimming removed 5 bases from V and 11 bases from J, with 11 bases in between. The germline V gene encodes CDR1 MNHEY and CDR2 SVGEGT.